This TCR beta chain was recovered during a study of radiation and T cells in renal cell carcinoma (dated by TCRdb to 2019 to 2021). Notes on the research overall: TCR beta sequencing covered fewer than 60 samples in total, comprising about 26 tumors and about 27 peripheral blood samples. A total of 4 million to 5 million unique CDR3 nucleotide sequences, encoding some 2,700,000 unique CDR3 amino acid sequences, were found across all 55 or so samples.

The research as a whole found: TCR clonality was higher in irradiated tumors than in controls, as the top 100 clonotypes made up an average of approximately 54% of the repertoire in irradiated tumors compared with around 40% in nephrectomy-only tumors. Because only small tumor regions of approximately 1 g were available, intratumoral heterogeneity was not captured. With a single-armed trial design, the study had no way to address how radiation dose or scheduling affects the TCR repertoire. Compared with control tumors, irradiated tumors had a greater number of dominant CDR3 motifs, and these motifs made up a bigger portion of the repertoire.

This clone was found once. It lacks a known antigen. No quality values exist for individual bases; no much larger clone is one base distant. This sample's time point label indicates: tumor resected at nephrectomy. The sample's treatment or condition label is to be understood as: treatment-naive control, cytoreductive nephrectomy. Control tumors were obtained from treatment-naive renal cell carcinoma patients in whom cytoreductive nephrectomy was performed without prior radiation. Every patient's renal cell carcinoma showed clear cell pathology. Control tumors used for TCR sequencing came from a few females and some eleven males, resected 2011 to 2014, with median age around 50 years (range roughly 40 to 85). Tumors were dissociated mechanically, digested with collagenase/hyaluronidase at 37 degrees C, processed in gentleMACS C tubes, and stored in liquid nitrogen. The QIAamp DNA Blood Mini Kit (Qiagen) was used to prepare genomic DNA for TCR sequencing. The analyses included just those samples that passed every quality control check.

Following the manufacturer's recommendations, the immunoSEQ kit was used to generate TCR beta libraries from genomic DNA. For library preparation, a first multiplex PCR was performed with proprietary primers, followed by a second PCR in which unique barcodes were added, and bead cleanups were performed after each round. A kit-provided positive control reaction and a negative control reaction were included in every sample batch. The final libraries were assessed on an Agilent 4200 TapeStation D1000 ScreenTape, pooled by volume, and quantified by qPCR. An Illumina NextSeq500 fitted with a MidOutput 150-cycle cartridge performed the sequencing, running 156 Read1 cycles and 15 Index1 cycles with the kit's custom primers. The pooled library was loaded at roughly 0.93 pM, with a roughly 18% PhiX control spiked in. As for how the authors treated the data: Vendor-processed data were analyzed in R, and a clonotype was defined as all T cells sharing the same CDR3 nucleotide sequence. For clone abundance analyses, frequencies were normalized to the 10,000 most abundant clones per sample. Before analysis, public T cell clones were removed, and these numbered fewer than six per sample on average. ImmunoMap was used for dominant motif analysis with the PAM10 matrix, a gap penalty of 30, and a homology threshold of 0.3, and any motif reaching a cumulative frequency of at least 0.01 was considered dominant. In TCRdb, the immuneACCESS table is reduced to in-frame sequences with V and J assigned. These tables do not hold every clone; where another copy was compared, an unresolved V gene accounts for under half, and the others remain unexplained. The V and J calls and clone size are taken from that table; D and trimming were inferred from the DNA. The sample table contains roughly 18,000 clones; only one count was recorded for around 63% of them. The top ten constitute 30% to 35% of the sample.

The germline ends are 20 bases apart after V is trimmed by 1 base and J by 11 bases. Looking up the germline V gene (reference sequence) yields CDR1 SEHNR and CDR2 FQNEAQ. From the cysteine up to the phenylalanine, the CDR3 has a length of 15 residues. Solely the CDR3 DNA is kept, with 45 bases framed from the first base. The sequence was obtained from a man in his fifties with renal cell carcinoma. The sequenced sample was tumor tissue, obtained from a patient whose treatment was nephrectomy without radiotherapy. The chain is encoded by TRBV7-9 joined to TRBJ1-1; no D gene is confidently identified. The DNA is TGTGCCAGCAGCTTAGGAGGCTATTTGACAACTAGGGCTTTCTTT. Its translation reads: CASSLGGYLTTRAFF.